The source of this T cell receptor beta chain is a study of T cells in localized non-small cell lung cancer. Assay: immunoSEQ multiplex PCR; the TCRdb copy retains only in-frame clones and omits some. The sample carries around 22,000 clones, around 88% recorded once. CDR3 length equals 16 residues. V shed 2 bases, J shed 3 bases, and the junction held 9 bases outside the gene matches. Germline CDR1 reads MDHEN; CDR2 reads SYDVKM. This TCR came from a woman aged 35-75 years with stage III lung adenocarcinoma. This sample comprised peripheral blood mononuclear cells, obtained before any cancer treatment. The chain carries TRBV28 and TRBJ2-5; 7 positions match TRBD1. The CDR3 sequence is CASSLEGRGLEETQYF. The CDR3 DNA sequence: TGTGCCAGCAGTTTAGAGGGCAGGGGGTTGGAAGAGACCCAGTACTTC.